This T cell receptor (beta chain) was sequenced in a study of cytomegalovirus exposure and HLA in healthy donors. Study results and caveats: For TCR beta chains, V- and J-gene trimming was later linked to a missense DCLRE1C variant. Later work found that TCR association rates differed between HLA loci; DRB1 had the most and HLA-C the fewest.

Amplification used 60 Vbeta primers and 13 Jbeta primers. The assay was immunoSEQ multiplex PCR, and TCRdb's table has in-frame clones only and misses some. Of tens of thousands of clones in the sample, about 66% were seen once. In regard to this clone: What it recognizes is unknown.

Sequenced sample: PBMCs. This clonotype was obtained from a boy aged 5-17 years in good health and CMV-seropositive.

The CDR3 bases are TGCGCCAGCAGCCAAGGGGGGGGCTACCAAGAGACCCAGTACTTC. Its translation is CASSQGGGYQETQYF. The V gene is TRBV4-3, the J gene TRBJ2-5; D perhaps matches TRBD2 (7 bases). The CDR3 is 15 residues long. Germline lookup yields CDR1 LGHNA and CDR2 YSLEER. V was shortened by 1 base and J by 0 bases, with 9 bases between the two germline ends.